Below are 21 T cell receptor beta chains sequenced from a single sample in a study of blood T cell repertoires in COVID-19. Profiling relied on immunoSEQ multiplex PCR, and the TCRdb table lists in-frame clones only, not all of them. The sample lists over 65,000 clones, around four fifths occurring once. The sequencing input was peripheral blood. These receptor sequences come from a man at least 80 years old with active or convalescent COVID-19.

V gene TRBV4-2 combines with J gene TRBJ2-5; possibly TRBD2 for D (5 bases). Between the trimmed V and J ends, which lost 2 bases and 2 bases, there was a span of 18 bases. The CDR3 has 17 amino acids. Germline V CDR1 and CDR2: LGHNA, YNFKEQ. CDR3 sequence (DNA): TGTGCCAGCAGCCAATCCAAGAGAGGAGGCGAACAAGAGACCCAGTACTTC. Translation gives CASSQSKRGGEQETQYF.

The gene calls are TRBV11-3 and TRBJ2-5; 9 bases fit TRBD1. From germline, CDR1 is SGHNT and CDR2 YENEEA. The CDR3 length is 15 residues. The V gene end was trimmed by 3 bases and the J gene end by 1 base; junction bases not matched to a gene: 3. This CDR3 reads CASSFADRGQETQYF. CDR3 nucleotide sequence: TGTGCCAGCAGCTTTGCGGACAGGGGCCAAGAGACCCAGTACTTC.

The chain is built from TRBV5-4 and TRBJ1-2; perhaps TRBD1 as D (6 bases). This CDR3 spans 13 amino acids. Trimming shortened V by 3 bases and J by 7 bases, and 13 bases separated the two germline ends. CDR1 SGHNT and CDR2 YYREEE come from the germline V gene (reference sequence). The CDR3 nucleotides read TGTGCCAGCAGCTATGACAGGCAACGTGGCTACACCTTC. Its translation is CASSYDRQRGYTF.

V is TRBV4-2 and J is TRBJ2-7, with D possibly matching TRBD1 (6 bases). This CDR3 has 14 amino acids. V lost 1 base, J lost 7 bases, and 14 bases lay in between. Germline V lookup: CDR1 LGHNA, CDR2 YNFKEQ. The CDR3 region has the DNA TGTGCCAGCAGCCAAGTGGGGGCCTTCAGTGAGCAGTACGTC. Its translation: CASSQVGAFSEQYV.

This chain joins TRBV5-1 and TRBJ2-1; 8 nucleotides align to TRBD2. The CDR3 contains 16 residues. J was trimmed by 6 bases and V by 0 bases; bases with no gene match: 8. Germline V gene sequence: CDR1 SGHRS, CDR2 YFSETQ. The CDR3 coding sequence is TGCGCCAGCAGCTTGGATATTCGGGGGGGTGGCAATGAGCAGTTCTTC. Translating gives CASSLDIRGGGNEQFF.

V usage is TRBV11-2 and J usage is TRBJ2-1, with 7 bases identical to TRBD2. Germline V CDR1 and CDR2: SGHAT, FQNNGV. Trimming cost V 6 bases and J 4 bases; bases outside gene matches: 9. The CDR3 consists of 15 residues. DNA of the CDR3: TGTGCCAGCAGACCCACGGGAGGTGGGTACAATGAGCAGTTCTTC. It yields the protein CASRPTGGGYNEQFF.

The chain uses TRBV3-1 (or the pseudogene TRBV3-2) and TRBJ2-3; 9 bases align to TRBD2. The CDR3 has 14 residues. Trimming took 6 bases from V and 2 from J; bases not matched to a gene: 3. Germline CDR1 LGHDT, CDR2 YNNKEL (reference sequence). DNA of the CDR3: TGTGCCAGCAGTCGCGGGGGGGTCACAGATACGCAGTATTTT. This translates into CASSRGGVTDTQYF.

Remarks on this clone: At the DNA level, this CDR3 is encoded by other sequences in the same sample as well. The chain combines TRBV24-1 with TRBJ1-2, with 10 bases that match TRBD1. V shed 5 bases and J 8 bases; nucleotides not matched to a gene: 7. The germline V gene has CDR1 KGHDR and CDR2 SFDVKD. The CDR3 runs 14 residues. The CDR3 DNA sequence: TGTGCCACCAGTGCCCGACAGGGGGCTTACGGCTACACCTTC. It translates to CATSARQGAYGYTF.

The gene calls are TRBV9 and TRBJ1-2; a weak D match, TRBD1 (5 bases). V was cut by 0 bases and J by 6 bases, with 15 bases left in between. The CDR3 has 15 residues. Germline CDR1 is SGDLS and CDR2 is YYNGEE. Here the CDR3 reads CASSVDSRWGNGYTF. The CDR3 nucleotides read TGTGCCAGCAGCGTAGACAGCCGGTGGGGCAATGGCTACACCTTC.

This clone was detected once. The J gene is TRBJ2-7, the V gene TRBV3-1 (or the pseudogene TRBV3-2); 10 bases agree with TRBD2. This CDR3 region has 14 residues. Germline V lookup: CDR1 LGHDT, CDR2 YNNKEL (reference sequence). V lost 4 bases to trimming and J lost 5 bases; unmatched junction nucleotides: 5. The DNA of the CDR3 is TGTGCCAGCAGCCCTAGGACTAGCGGCCACGAGCAGTACGTC. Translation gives CASSPRTSGHEQYV.

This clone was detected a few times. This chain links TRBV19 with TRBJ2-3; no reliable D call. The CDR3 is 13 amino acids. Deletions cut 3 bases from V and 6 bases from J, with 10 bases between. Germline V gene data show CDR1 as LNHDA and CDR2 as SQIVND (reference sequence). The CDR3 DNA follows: TGTGCCAGTAGTATCTATGAGCGTGATACGCAGTATTTT. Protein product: CASSIYERDTQYF.

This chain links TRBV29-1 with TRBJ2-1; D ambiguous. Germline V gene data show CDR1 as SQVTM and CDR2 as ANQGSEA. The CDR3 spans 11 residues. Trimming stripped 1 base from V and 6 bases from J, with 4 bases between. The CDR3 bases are TGCAGCGTTGAAGTCGTCAATGAGCAGTTCTTC. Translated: CSVEVVNEQFF.

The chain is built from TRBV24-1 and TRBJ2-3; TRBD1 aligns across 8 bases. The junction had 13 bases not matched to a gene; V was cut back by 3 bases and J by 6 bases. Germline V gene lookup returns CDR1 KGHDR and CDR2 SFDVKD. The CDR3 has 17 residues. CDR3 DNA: TGTGCCACCAGTGATCCACGGACAGGGATTTTTTCGGATACGCAGTATTTT. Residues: CATSDPRTGIFSDTQYF.

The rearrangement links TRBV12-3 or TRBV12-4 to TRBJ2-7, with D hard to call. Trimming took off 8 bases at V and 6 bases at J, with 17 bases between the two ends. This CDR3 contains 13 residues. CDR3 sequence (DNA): TGTGCCAGCTCCACAACCGAAAGAACCGAGCAGTACGTC. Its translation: CASSTTERTEQYV.

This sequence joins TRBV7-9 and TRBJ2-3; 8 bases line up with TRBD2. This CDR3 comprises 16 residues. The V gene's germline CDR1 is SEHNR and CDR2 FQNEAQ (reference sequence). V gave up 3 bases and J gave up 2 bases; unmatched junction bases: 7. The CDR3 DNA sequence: TGTGCCAGCAGCTTTTCTAGCGGGCTTGACACAGATACGCAGTATTTT. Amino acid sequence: CASSFSSGLDTDTQYF.

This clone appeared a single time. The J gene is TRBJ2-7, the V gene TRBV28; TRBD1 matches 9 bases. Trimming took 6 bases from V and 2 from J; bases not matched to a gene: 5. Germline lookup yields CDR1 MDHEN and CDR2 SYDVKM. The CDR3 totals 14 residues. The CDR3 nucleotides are TGTGCCAGCAGATTAGGACAGGGGACCTACGAGCAGTACGTC. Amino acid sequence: CASRLGQGTYEQYV.

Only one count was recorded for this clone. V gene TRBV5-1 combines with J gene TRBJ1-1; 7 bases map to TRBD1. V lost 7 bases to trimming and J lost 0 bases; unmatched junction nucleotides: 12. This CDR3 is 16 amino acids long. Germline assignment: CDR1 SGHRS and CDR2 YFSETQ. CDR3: CASRTQGLLMNTEAFF. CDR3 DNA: TGCGCCAGCCGCACACAGGGGTTACTAATGAACACTGAAGCTTTCTTT.

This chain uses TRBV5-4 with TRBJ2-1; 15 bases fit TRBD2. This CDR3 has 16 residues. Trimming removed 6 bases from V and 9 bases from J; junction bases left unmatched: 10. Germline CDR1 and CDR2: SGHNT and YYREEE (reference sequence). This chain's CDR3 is CASTPGLAGGQVEQFF. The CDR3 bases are TGTGCCAGCACCCCCGGACTAGCGGGAGGGCAGGTTGAGCAGTTCTTC.

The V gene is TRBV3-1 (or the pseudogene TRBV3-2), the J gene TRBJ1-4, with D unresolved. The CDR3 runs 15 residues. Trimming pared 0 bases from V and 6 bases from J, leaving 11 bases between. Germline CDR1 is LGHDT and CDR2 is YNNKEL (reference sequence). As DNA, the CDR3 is TGTGCCAGCAGCCAAGAACCTCAGTCCTATGAAAAACTGTTTTTT. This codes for CASSQEPQSYEKLFF.

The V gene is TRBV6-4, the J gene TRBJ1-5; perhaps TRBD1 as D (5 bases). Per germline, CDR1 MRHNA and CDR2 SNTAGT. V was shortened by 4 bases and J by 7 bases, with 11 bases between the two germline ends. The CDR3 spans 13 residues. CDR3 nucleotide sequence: TGTGCCAGCAGTGTCTGGGGGGGGCAGCCCCAGCATTTT. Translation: CASSVWGGQPQHF.

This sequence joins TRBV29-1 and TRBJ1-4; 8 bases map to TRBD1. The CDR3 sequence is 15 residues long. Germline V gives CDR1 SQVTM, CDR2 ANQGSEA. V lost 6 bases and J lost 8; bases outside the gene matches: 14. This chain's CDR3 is CSVTGGRTGIEKLFF. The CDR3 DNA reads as TGCAGCGTCACTGGTGGGCGGACAGGGATCGAAAAACTGTTTTTT.